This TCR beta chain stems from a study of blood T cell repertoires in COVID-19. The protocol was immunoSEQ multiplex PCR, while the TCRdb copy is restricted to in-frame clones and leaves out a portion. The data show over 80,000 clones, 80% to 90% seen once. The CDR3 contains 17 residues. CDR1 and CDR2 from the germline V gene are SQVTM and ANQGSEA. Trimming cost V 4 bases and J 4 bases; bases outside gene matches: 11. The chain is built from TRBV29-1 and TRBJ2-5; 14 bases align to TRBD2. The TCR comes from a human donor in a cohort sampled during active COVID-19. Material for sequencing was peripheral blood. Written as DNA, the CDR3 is TGCAGCGTTGTTATTTCCGGACTAGCGGGAGGAGGAGAGACCCAGTACTTC. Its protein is CSVVISGLAGGGETQYF.